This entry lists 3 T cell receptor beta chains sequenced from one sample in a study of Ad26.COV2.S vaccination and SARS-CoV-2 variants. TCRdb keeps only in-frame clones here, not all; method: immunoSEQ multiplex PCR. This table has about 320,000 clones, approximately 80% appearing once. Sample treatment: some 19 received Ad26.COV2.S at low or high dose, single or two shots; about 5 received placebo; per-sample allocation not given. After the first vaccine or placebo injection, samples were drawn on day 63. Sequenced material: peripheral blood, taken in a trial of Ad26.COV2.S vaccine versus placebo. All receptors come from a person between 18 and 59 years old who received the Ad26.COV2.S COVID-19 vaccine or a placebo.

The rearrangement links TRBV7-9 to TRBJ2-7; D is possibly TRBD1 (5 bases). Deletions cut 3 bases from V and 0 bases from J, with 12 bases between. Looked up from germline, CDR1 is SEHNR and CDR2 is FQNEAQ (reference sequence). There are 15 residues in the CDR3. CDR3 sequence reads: CASSFDRESSYEQYF. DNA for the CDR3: TGTGCCAGCAGCTTTGACAGAGAGAGCTCCTACGAGCAGTACTTC.

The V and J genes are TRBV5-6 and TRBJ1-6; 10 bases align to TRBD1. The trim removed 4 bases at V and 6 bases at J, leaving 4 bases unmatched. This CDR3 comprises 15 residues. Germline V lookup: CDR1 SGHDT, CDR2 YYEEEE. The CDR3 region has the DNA TGTGCCAGCAGCGGGAGGACAGGGGGTAATTCACCCCTCCACTTT. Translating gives CASSGRTGGNSPLHF.

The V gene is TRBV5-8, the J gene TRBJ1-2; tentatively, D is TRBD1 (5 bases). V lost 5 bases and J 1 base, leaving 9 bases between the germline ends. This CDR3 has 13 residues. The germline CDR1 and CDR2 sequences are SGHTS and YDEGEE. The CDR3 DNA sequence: TGTGCCAGCAGTCGAGACAGTAACTATGGCTACACCTTC. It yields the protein CASSRDSNYGYTF.